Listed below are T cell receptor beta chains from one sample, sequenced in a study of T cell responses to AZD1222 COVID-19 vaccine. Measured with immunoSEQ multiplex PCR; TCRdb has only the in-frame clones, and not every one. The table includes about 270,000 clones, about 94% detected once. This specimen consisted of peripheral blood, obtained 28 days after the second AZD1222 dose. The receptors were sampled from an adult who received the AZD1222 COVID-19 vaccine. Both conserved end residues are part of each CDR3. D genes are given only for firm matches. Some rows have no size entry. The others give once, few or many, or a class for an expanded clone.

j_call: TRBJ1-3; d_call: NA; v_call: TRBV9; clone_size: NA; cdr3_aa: CASSPGRGNTIYF; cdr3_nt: TGTGCCAGCAGCCCTGGGAGGGGGAACACCATATATTTT
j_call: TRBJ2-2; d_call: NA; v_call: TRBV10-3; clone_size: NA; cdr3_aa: CAISDQGGNTGELFF; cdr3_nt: TGTGCCATCAGTGACCAGGGAGGGAACACCGGGGAGCTGTTTTTT
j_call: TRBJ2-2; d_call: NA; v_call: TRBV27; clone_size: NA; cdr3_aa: CASSLARLGGELFF; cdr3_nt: TGTGCCAGCAGTTTGGCCCGCTTAGGCGGGGAGCTGTTTTTT
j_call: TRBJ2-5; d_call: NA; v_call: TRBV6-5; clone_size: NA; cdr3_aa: CASTDIGLQETQYF; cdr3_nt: TGTGCCAGCACCGACATTGGACTGCAAGAGACCCAGTACTTC
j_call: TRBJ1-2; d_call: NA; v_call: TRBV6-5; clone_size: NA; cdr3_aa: CASSYGGDYGYTF; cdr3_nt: TGTGCCAGCAGTTACGGGGGGGACTATGGCTACACCTTC
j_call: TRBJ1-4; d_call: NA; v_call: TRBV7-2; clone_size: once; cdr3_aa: CASSWEVTNEKLFF; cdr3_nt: TGTGCCAGCAGCTGGGAAGTTACTAATGAAAAACTGTTTTTT
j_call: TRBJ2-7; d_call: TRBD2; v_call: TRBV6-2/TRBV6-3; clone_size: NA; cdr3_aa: CASSYSTVGGRAWYEQYF; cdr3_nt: TGTGCCAGCAGTTACTCGACAGTCGGCGGGAGGGCCTGGTACGAGCAGTACTTC
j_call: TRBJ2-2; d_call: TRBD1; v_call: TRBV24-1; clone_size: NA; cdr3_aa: CATSDPGTGLPGELFF; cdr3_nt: TGTGCCACCAGTGACCCCGGGACAGGTCTTCCCGGGGAGCTGTTTTTT
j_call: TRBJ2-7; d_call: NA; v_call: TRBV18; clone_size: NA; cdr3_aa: CASSRDGGNYEQYF; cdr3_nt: TGTGCCAGCTCGCGGGACGGAGGGAACTACGAGCAGTACTTC
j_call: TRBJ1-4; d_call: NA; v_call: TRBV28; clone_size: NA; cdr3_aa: CASSLRGRERLFF; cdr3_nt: TGTGCCAGCAGTTTAAGGGGCCGGGAACGGCTGTTTTTT
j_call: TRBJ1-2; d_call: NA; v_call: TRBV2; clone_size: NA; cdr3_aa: CASGGQIYGYTF; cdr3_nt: TGTGCCAGCGGCGGACAGATCTATGGCTACACCTTC
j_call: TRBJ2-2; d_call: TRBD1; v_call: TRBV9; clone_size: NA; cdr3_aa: CASSPHGTGAFGELFF; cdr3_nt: TGTGCCAGCAGCCCCCACGGGACAGGCGCCTTTGGGGAGCTGTTTTTT
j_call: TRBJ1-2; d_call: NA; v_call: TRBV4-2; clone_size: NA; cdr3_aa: CASSQVSILGLYGYTF; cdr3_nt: TGTGCCAGCAGCCAAGTGAGCATACTCGGACTATATGGCTACACCTTC
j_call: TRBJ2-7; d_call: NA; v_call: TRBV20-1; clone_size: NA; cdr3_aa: CSASVAGSYEQYF; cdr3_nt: TGCAGTGCTAGTGTCGCCGGCTCCTACGAGCAGTACTTC
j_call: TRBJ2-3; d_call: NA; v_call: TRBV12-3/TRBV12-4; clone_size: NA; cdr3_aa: CASRGNTQYF; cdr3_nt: TGTGCCTCCCGGGGGAATACGCAGTATTTT
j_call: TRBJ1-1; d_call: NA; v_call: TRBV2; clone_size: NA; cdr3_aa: CASIFDPNTEAFF; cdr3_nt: TGTGCCAGCATTTTTGACCCGAACACTGAAGCTTTCTTT
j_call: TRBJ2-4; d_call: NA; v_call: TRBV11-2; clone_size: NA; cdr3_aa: CASSLGLRGNIQYF; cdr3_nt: TGTGCCAGCAGCTTAGGACTCCGAGGGAACATTCAGTACTTC
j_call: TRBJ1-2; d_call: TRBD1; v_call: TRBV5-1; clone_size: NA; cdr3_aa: CASSWGQASDYGYTF; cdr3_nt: TGCGCCAGCAGCTGGGGACAGGCAAGTGACTATGGCTACACCTTC
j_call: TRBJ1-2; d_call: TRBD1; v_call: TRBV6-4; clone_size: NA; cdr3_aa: CASIRQGSNYGYTF; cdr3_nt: TGTGCCAGCATCAGACAGGGCAGCAACTATGGCTACACCTTC
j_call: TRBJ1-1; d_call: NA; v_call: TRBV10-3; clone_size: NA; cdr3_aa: CAISGHREGSDTEAFF; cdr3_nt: TGTGCCATCAGTGGGCACAGGGAAGGATCGGACACTGAAGCTTTCTTT
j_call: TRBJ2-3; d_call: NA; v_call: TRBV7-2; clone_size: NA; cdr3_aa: CASSLGRDTQYF; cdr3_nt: TGTGCCAGCAGCTTAGGAAGGGATACGCAGTATTTT
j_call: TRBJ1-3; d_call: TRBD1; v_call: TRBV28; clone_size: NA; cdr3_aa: CASRTGGVGNTIYF; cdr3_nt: TGTGCCAGCAGGACAGGGGGCGTTGGAAACACCATATATTTT
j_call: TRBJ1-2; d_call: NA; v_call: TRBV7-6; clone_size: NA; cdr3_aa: CASSLLSGGGNYGYTF; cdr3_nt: TGTGCCAGCAGCTTATTATCCGGGGGGGGAAACTATGGCTACACCTTC
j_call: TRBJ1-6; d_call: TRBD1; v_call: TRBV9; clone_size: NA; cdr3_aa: CASSVRDRVRSPLHF; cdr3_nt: TGTGCCAGCAGCGTCCGGGACAGGGTCAGATCACCCCTCCACTTT
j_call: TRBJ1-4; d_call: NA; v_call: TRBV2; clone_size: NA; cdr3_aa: CASSEALSREGELFF; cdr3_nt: TGTGCCAGCAGTGAAGCGCTTAGCAGAGAAGGGGAACTGTTTTTT
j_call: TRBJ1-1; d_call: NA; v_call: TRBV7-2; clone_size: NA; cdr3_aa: CASSLEVWGEAFF; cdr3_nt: TGTGCCAGCAGCTTAGAGGTGTGGGGTGAAGCTTTCTTT
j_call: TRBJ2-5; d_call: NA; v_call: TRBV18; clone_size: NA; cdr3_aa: CASSSGLRQETQYF; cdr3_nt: TGTGCCAGCTCATCGGGACTTCGGCAAGAGACCCAGTACTTC
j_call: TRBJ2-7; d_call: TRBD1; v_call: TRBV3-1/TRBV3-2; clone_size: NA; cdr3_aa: CASSQYGQGWDEQYF; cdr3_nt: TGTGCCAGCAGCCAATATGGACAGGGATGGGACGAGCAGTACTTC
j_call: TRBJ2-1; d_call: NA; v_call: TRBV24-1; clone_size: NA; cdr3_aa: CATRNTPMDEQFF; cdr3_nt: TGTGCCACCCGAAATACCCCAATGGATGAGCAGTTCTTC
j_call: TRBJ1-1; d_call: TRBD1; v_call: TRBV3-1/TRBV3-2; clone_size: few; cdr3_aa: CASHLEGRQGAGMNTEAFF; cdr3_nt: TGTGCCAGCCACCTCGAAGGAAGACAGGGGGCCGGGATGAACACTGAAGCTTTCTTT
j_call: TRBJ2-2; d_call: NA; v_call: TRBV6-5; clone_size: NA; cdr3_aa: CASSYSEENTGELFF; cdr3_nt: TGTGCCAGCAGTTACAGCGAGGAGAACACCGGGGAGCTGTTTTTT
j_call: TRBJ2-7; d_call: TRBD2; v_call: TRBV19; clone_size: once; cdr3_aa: CASSSGTSGKSYEQYF; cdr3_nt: TGTGCCAGTAGTTCCGGGACTAGCGGGAAGTCCTACGAGCAGTACTTC
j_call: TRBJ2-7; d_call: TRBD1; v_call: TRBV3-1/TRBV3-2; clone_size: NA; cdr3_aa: CASSHLDRASSYEQYF; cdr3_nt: TGTGCCAGCAGCCATCTAGACAGGGCAAGCTCCTACGAGCAGTACTTC
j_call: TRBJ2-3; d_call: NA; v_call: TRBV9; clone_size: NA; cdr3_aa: CASTRSGLPTDTQYF; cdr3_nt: TGTGCCAGCACCCGGTCGGGACTCCCCACAGATACGCAGTATTTT
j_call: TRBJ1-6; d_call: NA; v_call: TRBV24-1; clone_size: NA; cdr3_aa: CATSAFRGSPLHF; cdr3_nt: TGTGCCACCAGTGCCTTCCGGGGTTCACCCCTCCACTTT
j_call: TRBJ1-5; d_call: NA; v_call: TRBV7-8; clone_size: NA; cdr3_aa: CASSFLGSSNSNQPQHF; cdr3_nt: TGTGCCAGCAGCTTCTTGGGCAGTTCGAATAGCAATCAGCCCCAGCATTTT
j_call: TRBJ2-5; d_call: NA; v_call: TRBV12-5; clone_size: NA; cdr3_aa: CASGTGPLGQETQYF; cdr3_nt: TGTGCTAGTGGTACGGGACCCCTAGGCCAAGAGACCCAGTACTTC
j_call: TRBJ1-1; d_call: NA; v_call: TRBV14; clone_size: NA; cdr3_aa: CASSQVGTEAFF; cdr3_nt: TGTGCCAGCAGCCAAGTCGGCACTGAAGCTTTCTTT
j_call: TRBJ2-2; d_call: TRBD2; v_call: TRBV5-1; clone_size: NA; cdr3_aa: CASSCKREEETGELFF; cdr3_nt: TGCGCCAGCAGCTGTAAGCGGGAGGAGGAGACCGGGGAGCTGTTTTTT
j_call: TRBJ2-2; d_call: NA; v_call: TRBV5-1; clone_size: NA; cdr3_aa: CASSSDSTGELFF; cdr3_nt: TGCGCCAGCAGCTCGGACAGCACCGGGGAGCTGTTTTTT
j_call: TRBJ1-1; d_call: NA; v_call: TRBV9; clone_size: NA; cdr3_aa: CASSSRQGAGVEAFF; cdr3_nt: TGTGCCAGCAGCTCCCGCCAGGGCGCAGGGGTGGAAGCTTTCTTT
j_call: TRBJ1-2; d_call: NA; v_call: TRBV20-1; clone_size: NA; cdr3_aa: CSASKIYGYTF; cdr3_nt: TGCAGTGCTAGTAAAATCTATGGCTACACCTTC
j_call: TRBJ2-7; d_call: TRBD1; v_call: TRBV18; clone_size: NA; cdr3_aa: CASSPGTDYEQYF; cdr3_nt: TGTGCCAGCTCACCGGGGACAGACTACGAGCAGTACTTC
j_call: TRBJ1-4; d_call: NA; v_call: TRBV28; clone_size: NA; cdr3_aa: CASSFTGATNEKLFF; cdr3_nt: TGTGCCAGCAGTTTTACCGGGGCAACTAATGAAAAACTGTTTTTT
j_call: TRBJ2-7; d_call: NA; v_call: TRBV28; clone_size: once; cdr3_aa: CASSLGGIYEQYF; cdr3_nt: TGTGCCAGCAGTTTAGGGGGGATCTACGAGCAGTACTTC
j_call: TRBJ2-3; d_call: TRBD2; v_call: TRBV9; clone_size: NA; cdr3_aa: CASSVRTSGGSTDTQYF; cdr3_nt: TGTGCCAGCAGCGTACGTACTAGCGGGGGGAGCACAGATACGCAGTATTTT
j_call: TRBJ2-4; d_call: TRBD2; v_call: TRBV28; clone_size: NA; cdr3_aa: CASTEGDSGRNIQYF; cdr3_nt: TGTGCCAGCACCGAGGGGGATAGCGGGAGAAACATTCAGTACTTC
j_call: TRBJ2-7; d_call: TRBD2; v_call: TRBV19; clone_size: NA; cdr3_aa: CASSIRLAGRYEQYF; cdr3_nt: TGTGCCAGTAGTATTCGGCTAGCGGGACGGTACGAGCAGTACTTC
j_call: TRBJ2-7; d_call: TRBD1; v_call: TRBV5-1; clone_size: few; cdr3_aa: CASTRTGGSYEQYF; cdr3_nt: TGCGCCAGCACCCGGACAGGCGGCTCCTACGAGCAGTACTTC
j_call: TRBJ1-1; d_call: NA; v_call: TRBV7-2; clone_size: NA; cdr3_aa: CASSLPGQGSAFF; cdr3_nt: TGTGCCAGCAGCTTACCTGGGCAGGGTTCAGCTTTCTTT
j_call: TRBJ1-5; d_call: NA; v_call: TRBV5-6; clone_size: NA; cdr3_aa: CASSSRDSNQPQHF; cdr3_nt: TGTGCCAGCAGCAGCAGGGATAGCAATCAGCCCCAGCATTTT
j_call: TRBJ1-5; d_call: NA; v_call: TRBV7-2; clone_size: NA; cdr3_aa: CASSLGTALGPQHF; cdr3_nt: TGTGCCAGCAGCTTAGGGACGGCTTTAGGGCCCCAGCATTTT
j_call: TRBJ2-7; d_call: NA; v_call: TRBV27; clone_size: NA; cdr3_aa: CASSFAEGLSYEQYF; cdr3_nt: TGTGCCAGCAGTTTTGCGGAGGGCCTTTCCTACGAGCAGTACTTC
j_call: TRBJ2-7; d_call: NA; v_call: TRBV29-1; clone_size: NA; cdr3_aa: CSVADGGSYEQYF; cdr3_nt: TGCAGCGTTGCTGACGGTGGCTCCTACGAGCAGTACTTC
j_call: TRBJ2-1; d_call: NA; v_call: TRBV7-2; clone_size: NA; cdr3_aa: CASSLRQPTYNEQFF; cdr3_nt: TGTGCCAGCAGCTTACGACAGCCTACCTACAATGAGCAGTTCTTC
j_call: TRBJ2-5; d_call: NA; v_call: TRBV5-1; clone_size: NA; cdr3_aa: CASSARLGTYQETQYF; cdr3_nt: TGCGCCAGCAGCGCGAGACTCGGGACTTACCAAGAGACCCAGTACTTC